This T cell receptor (beta chain) was sequenced during a study of CD8 T cells in ankylosing spondylitis. The study's findings and limits: Disease-linked clones were found to be CD8+ and relatively rare in peripheral blood.

One entry per CDR3 protein results from TCRdb running MiXCR on the 5' RACE reads. Of roughly 230,000 distinct CDR3 sequences listed, over 7% are singletons. The V end was cut by 5 bases, the J end by 8 bases, with 16 bases between. The CDR3 spans 15 residues. As for this clonotype: The target antigen is unknown.

This rearrangement joins TRBV12-3 or TRBV12-4 to TRBJ2-6; D ambiguous. The clonotype was recovered from a female donor with ankylosing spondylitis or in good health (not recorded which). The sequenced material came from blood, either unsorted or a sorted T cell fraction (not recorded which). The CDR3 DNA reads TGTGCCAGCAGTCCCACGTCGGCCGGACCCAACGTCCTGACTTTC. Amino acid sequence: CASSPTSAGPNVLTF.